One T cell receptor beta chain is described in this entry. Its antigen is undetermined. Produced via immunoSEQ multiplex PCR; TCRdb's table is partial and in-frame only. The table includes 50,000 to 60,000 clones, around 80% detected once. This entry belongs to a study of memory CD4+ T cells and cytomegalovirus serostatus. Study conclusions and caveats: Median bootstrapped AUC for CMV status was approximately 0.95 originally, roughly 0.92 US-trained. Of 150 to 200 reported CMV TCRbeta sequences, about 67 were found in memory CD4+ repertoires.

CDR3 length equals 14 residues. V gave up 7 bases and J gave up 5 bases, with 14 bases separating them. Germline assignment: CDR1 ENHRY and CDR2 SYGVKD. The sort gate was single viable CD3+CD4+CD8-CD45RO+ cells for memory CD4+ T cells. Donors' CMV status reflects serum IgG against pp150, pp28, p38, p52. Sequenced material: memory CD4+ T cells from blood. This sequence was found in an adult in good health and CMV-seropositive. The gene calls are TRBV10-3 and TRBJ2-2; a weak D match, TRBD2 (5 bases). The CDR3 region has the DNA TGTGCCATCACCCCCTCAGGAGGTACCGGGGAGCTGTTTTTT. This codes for CAITPSGGTGELFF.